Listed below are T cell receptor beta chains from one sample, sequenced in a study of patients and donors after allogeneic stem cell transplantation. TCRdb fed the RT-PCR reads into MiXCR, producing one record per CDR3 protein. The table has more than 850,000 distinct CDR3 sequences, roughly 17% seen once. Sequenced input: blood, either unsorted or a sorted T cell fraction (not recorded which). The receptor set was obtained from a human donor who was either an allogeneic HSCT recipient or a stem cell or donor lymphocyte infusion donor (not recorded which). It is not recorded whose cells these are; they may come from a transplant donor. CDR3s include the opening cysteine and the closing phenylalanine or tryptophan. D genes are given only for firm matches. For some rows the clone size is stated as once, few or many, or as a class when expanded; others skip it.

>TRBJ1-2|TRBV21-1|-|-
TGTGCCAGCAGCACTAGGGACAGGTTAACCTTC
CASSTRDRLTF
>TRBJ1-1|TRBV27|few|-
TGTGCCAGCAGTTTAGGTCCGGGTGTCGGTGCCACTGAAGCTTTCTTT
CASSLGPGVGATEAFF
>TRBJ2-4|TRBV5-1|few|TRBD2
TGCGCCAGCAGCCAGGCTACTAGCGCCGGGGGAAACATTCAGTACTTC
CASSQATSAGGNIQYF
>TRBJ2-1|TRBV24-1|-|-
TGTGCCACCAGTGATTTGGGTGAGGGGTCCTACAATGAGCAGTTCTTC
CATSDLGEGSYNEQFF
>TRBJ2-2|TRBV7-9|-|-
TGTGCCAGCCTAACCTCGTCCCCGTCGAAGAAAGCCGGGGAGCTGTTTTTT
CASLTSSPSKKAGELFF
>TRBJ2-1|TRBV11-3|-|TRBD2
TGTGCCAGCACGGGGACTAAAGGTTACAATGAGCAGTTCTTC
CASTGTKGYNEQFF
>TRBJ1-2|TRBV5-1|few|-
TGCGCCAGCAGCGAGGACAGTAACTATGGCTACACCTTC
CASSEDSNYGYTF
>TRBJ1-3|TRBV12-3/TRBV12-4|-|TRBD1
TGTGCCAGCAGTCCCCGGGACAGGGCTGGTGGAAACACCATATATTTT
CASSPRDRAGGNTIYF
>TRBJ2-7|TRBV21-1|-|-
TGTGCCAGCAGCAAAGAAGCCGGGAGGGAGACCTACGAGCAGTACTTC
CASSKEAGRETYEQYF
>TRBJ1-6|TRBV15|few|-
TGTGCCACCAGCAGAGTATCAATGCGAGGACCTTCACCCCTCCACTTT
CATSRVSMRGPSPLHF
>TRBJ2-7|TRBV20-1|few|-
TGCAGTGCTAGTTTAGGGGACGAGCAGTACTTC
CSASLGDEQYF
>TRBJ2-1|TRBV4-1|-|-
TGCGCCAGCAGCCAAGTGTTGGATGAGCAGTTCTTC
CASSQVLDEQFF
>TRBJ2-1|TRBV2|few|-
TGTGCCAGCAGTGATCAAGGACCGGGGGACAATGAGCAGTTCTTC
CASSDQGPGDNEQFF
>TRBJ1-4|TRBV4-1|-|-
TGCGCCAGCAGCCAGACCGACAGGTCCAATGAAAAACTGTTTTTT
CASSQTDRSNEKLFF
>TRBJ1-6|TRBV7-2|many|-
TGTGCCAGTAGCTTCGGGAAAGATAATTCACCCCTCCACTTT
CASSFGKDNSPLHF